Reported below is one T cell receptor beta chain. The data stem from a study of shared clonotypes between healthy human individuals. Profiled with immunoSEQ multiplex PCR; TCRdb holds only in-frame clones, not every one. The table records about 2.1 million clones, around 95% of them present only once. CDR1 is SEHNR, CDR2 FQNEAQ, per germline (reference sequence). Trimming pared 10 bases from V and 1 base from J, leaving 20 bases between. The CDR3 is made up of 15 amino acids. As defined, naive CD8 cells were CD45RO-negative and positively selected for CCR7, with terminally differentiated effector memory CD45RA+ cells excluded.

The sequence was collected from a man younger than 30 in good health. Some clones in this sample may be carry-over from other donors' samples. Sequenced: naive CD8+ T cells from PBMCs. The V and J genes are TRBV7-9 and TRBJ2-7; D is ambiguous. The CDR3 reads CATTPDHGNSYEQYF. CDR3 DNA sequence: TGTGCCACCACGCCCGACCATGGAAATTCCTACGAGCAGTACTTC.